These 26 T cell receptor beta chains were all obtained from the same sample, sequenced in a study of blood T cell repertoires in COVID-19. Only in-frame clones appear in the TCRdb table, and some are missing; sequencing was by immunoSEQ multiplex PCR. Among approximately 65,000 clones listed, 65% to 85% were seen once. Material: PBMCs or T cells enriched from blood (not recorded which). The receptors originated from a woman aged 55-70 years who had been exposed to COVID-19.

In its sample, this clone was seen once. The chain joins TRBV5-1 to TRBJ2-1; 8 bases map to TRBD2. The V gene end was trimmed by 4 bases and the J gene end by 4 bases; junction bases not matched to a gene: 7. This CDR3 spans 15 amino acids. The germline CDR1 and CDR2 sequences are SGHRS and YFSETQ. CDR3 region: CASSRLAGTYNEQFF. In DNA, the CDR3 is TGCGCCAGCAGCCGTTTAGCGGGAACATACAATGAGCAGTTCTTC.

Only a few counts were recorded for this clone. The chain recombines TRBV6-5 with TRBJ1-1, with D perhaps matching TRBD1 (6 bases). Germline V gene data show CDR1 as MNHEY and CDR2 as SVGAGI. Deletions cut 2 bases from V and 4 bases from J, with 11 bases between. The CDR3 runs 14 residues. The CDR3 DNA is TGTGCCAGCAGTTACGGGGGCAAGGGCACTGAAGCTTTCTTT. This encodes CASSYGGKGTEAFF.

J is TRBJ1-6 and V is TRBV6-5; TRBD1 matches 7 bases. The germline V gene has CDR1 MNHEY and CDR2 SVGAGI. With 3 bases clipped from V and 8 bases from J, the junction kept 7 bases outside the gene matches. The CDR3 loop spans 15 amino acids. CDR3 loop: CASSYSDRVYSPLHF. The DNA for the CDR3 is TGTGCCAGCAGTTATTCAGACAGGGTATATTCACCCCTCCACTTT.

The gene calls are TRBV29-1 and TRBJ1-4, with D hard to call. Trimming removed 7 bases at V and 8 bases at J, with 17 bases between. The CDR3 runs to 13 residues. Germline assignment: CDR1 SQVTM and CDR2 ANQGSEA. The CDR3 region has the DNA TGCAGCGCTATTGACCCGTACGGGGAAAAACTGTTTTTT. Translating it yields CSAIDPYGEKLFF.

The V call is TRBV7-6, the J call TRBJ1-2, with 7 bases fitting TRBD1. Germline V gene data show CDR1 as SGHVS and CDR2 as FNYEAQ. V lost 5 bases, J lost 7 bases, and 10 bases stayed unmatched. The CDR3 has 14 amino acids. CDR3 sequence reads: CASSARDSGTGYTF. For the CDR3, the DNA is TGTGCCAGCAGCGCAAGGGACAGTGGTACTGGCTACACCTTC. Variable domain in full (rest from reference TRBV7-6 and TRBJ1-2): GAGVSQSPRYKVTKRGQDVALRCDPISGHVSLYWYRQALGQGPEFLTYFNYEAQQDKSGLPNDRFSAERPEGSISTLTIQRTEQRDSAMYRCASSARDSGTGYTFGSGTRLTVV.

This clone was seen a handful of times. CDR3 sequence reads: CASSGTGHFDYGYTF. The CDR3 coding sequence is TGTGCCAGCAGCGGGACGGGACACTTCGACTATGGCTACACCTTC. The chain uses TRBV5-6 and TRBJ1-2; possibly TRBD1 for D (6 bases). Germline loops: CDR1 SGHDT, CDR2 YYEEEE. CDR3 length equals 15 residues. The V gene lost 4 bases and the J gene lost 3 bases, with 16 bases spanning the gap.

This rearrangement joins TRBV18 to TRBJ2-2; 8 bases line up with TRBD1. With 3 bases clipped from V and 5 bases from J, the junction kept 8 bases outside the gene matches. Germline V gives CDR1 KGHSH, CDR2 LQKENI. The CDR3 runs to 16 residues. The CDR3 DNA is TGTGCCAGCTCACCGGCGGACAGGGTACGGACCGGGGAGCTGTTTTTT. Its translation is CASSPADRVRTGELFF. Full variable domain (rest looked up from reference TRBV18 and TRBJ2-2): NAGVMQNPRHLVRRRGQEARLRCSPMKGHSHVYWYRQLPEEGLKFMVYLQKENIIDESGMPKERFSAEFPKEGPSILRIQQVVRGDSAAYFCASSPADRVRTGELFFGEGSRLTVL.

This clone was detected only once. V is TRBV7-2 and J is TRBJ1-2; 10 bases line up with TRBD1. V trimming: 4 bases; J trimming: 5 bases; junction bases outside the gene matches: 7. There are 15 residues in the CDR3. Germline V CDR1 and CDR2: SGHTA, FQGNSA. CDR3 region: CASSSRTGGEYGYTF. DNA of the CDR3: TGTGCCAGCAGCTCGAGGACAGGGGGGGAATATGGCTACACCTTC.

This clone was detected a few times. This sequence joins TRBV15 and TRBJ2-5; TRBD1 matches at 7 bases. The CDR3 loop spans 15 amino acids. Trimming took 1 base from V and 7 from J; bases not matched to a gene: 9. In germline, CDR1 is LNHNV, CDR2 YYDKDF (reference sequence). CDR3 protein: CATSRGGEGAVTQYF. The CDR3 DNA is TGTGCCACCAGCAGAGGTGGAGAGGGGGCTGTGACCCAGTACTTC. The complete variable domain, with remaining parts taken from reference TRBV15 and TRBJ2-5, reads DAMVIQNPRYQVTQFGKPVTLSCSQTLNHNVMYWYQQKSSQAPKLLFHYYDKDFNNEADTPDNFQSRRPNTSFCFLDIRSPGLGDTAMYLCATSRGGEGAVTQYFGPGTRLLVL.

The gene calls are TRBV30 and TRBJ1-1; D call uncertain. Germline V CDR1 and CDR2: GTSNPN, SVGIG (reference sequence). CDR3 length: 11 amino acids. V was cut by 4 bases and J by 5 bases, with 8 bases left in between. The CDR3 reads CAWTQVTEAFF. For the CDR3, the DNA is TGTGCCTGGACCCAGGTGACTGAAGCTTTCTTT.

V gene TRBV5-1 combines with J gene TRBJ2-3; no clear D. CDR3 size: 13 residues. Between the trimmed V and J ends, which lost 3 bases and 0 bases, there was a span of 5 bases. Germline assignment: CDR1 SGHRS and CDR2 YFSETQ. For the CDR3, the DNA is TGCGCCAGCAGCTCCGCGAGCACAGATACGCAGTATTTT. It encodes CASSSASTDTQYF. Combining the CDR3 with reference TRBV5-1 and TRBJ2-3 gives the whole variable domain KAGVTQTPRYLIKTRGQQVTLSCSPISGHRSVSWYQQTPGQGLQFLFEYFSETQRNKGNFPGRFSGRQFSNSRSEMNVSTLELGDSALYLCASSSASTDTQYFGPGTRLTVL.

The genes are TRBV5-1 and TRBJ2-2; TRBD2 aligns across 7 bases. Germline values: CDR1 SGHRS, CDR2 YFSETQ. V shed 1 base and J 6 bases; nucleotides not matched to a gene: 6. The CDR3 is 15 residues long. The CDR3 loop is CASSLSPTSSGELFF. CDR3 nucleotides: TGCGCCAGCAGCTTGTCTCCGACTAGCTCCGGGGAGCTGTTTTTT.

The chain recombines TRBV7-9 with TRBJ2-5, with D tentatively TRBD1 (6 bases). The germline V gene encodes CDR1 SEHNR and CDR2 FQNEAQ (reference sequence). Deletions cut 2 bases from V and 6 bases from J, with 10 bases between. The CDR3 extends over 13 amino acids. The CDR3 DNA is TGTGCCAGCAGCTTAAATGACAGGCAGACCCAGTACTTC. The encoded protein is CASSLNDRQTQYF.

The rearrangement uses TRBV30 and TRBJ1-1; D is unclear. In germline, CDR1 is GTSNPN, CDR2 SVGIG (reference sequence). CDR3 length equals 11 residues. V shed 3 bases and J shed 1 base, with 3 bases lying between them. The CDR3 loop is CAWRQNTEAFF. In DNA, the CDR3 is TGTGCCTGGAGACAGAACACTGAAGCTTTCTTT. Supplemented by reference TRBV30 and TRBJ1-1, the full variable domain reads SQTIHQWPATLVQPVGSPLSLECTVEGTSNPNLYWYRQAAGRGLQLLFYSVGIGQISSEVPQNLSASRPQDRQFILSSKKLLLSDSGFYLCAWRQNTEAFFGQGTRLTVV.

The V call is TRBV15, the J call TRBJ2-7; D is possibly TRBD2 (6 bases). The germline V gene has CDR1 LNHNV and CDR2 YYDKDF (reference sequence). Trimming removed 3 bases at V and 2 bases at J, with 17 bases between. The CDR3 spans 16 residues. CDR3 region: CATSSSSLAPTYEQYF. In nucleotides, the CDR3 is TGTGCCACCAGCAGCAGTAGCCTAGCGCCGACCTACGAGCAGTACTTC.

The chain is built from TRBV18 and TRBJ1-5; 11 nucleotides align to TRBD1. The CDR3 spans 14 residues. The germline gives CDR1 KGHSH, CDR2 LQKENI. The junction had 6 bases not matched to a gene; V was cut back by 8 bases and J by 6 bases. CDR3 coding DNA: TGTGCCAGCCGCCGGGGGACAGGGGGTCAGCCCCAGCATTTT. Residues: CASRRGTGGQPQHF.

J is TRBJ2-5 and V is TRBV7-9; TRBD1 aligns across 9 bases. Germline CDR1 reads SEHNR; CDR2 reads FQNEAQ (reference sequence). The CDR3 has 15 amino acids. The V gene end was trimmed by 5 bases and the J gene end by 5 bases; junction bases not matched to a gene: 9. For the CDR3, the DNA is TGTGCCAGCAGCCCTAAGGGGGACAGGGTGGAGACCCAGTACTTC. It specifies CASSPKGDRVETQYF. Looking up the rest from reference TRBV7-9 and TRBJ2-5 gives the full variable domain: DTGVSQNPRHKITKRGQNVTFRCDPISEHNRLYWYRQTLGQGPEFLTYFQNEAQLEKSRLLSDRFSAERPKGSFSTLEIQRTEQGDSAMYLCASSPKGDRVETQYFGPGTRLLVL.

The chain couples TRBV3-1 (or the pseudogene TRBV3-2) to TRBJ1-2; 7 bases agree with TRBD1. Trimming took 2 bases from V and 4 from J; bases not matched to a gene: 1. This CDR3 region has 13 residues. Germline V gives CDR1 LGHDT, CDR2 YNNKEL (reference sequence). This chain's CDR3 is CASSQQGGYGYTF. The CDR3 DNA sequence: TGTGCCAGCAGCCAACAGGGGGGCTATGGCTACACCTTC.

The chain combines TRBV2 with TRBJ1-5; 7 nucleotides agree with TRBD1. V lost 3 bases and J lost 6; bases outside the gene matches: 11. Germline-derived CDR1 and CDR2 are SNHLY and FYNNEI. The length of the CDR3 is 16 residues. CDR3 region: CASSEGIAGGIQPQHF. The CDR3 bases are TGTGCCAGCAGTGAGGGAATTGCAGGGGGAATTCAGCCCCAGCATTTT.

The rearrangement uses TRBV27 and TRBJ1-5; unclear D gene. The germline V gene has CDR1 MNHEY and CDR2 SMNVEV (reference sequence). Trimming took off 5 bases at V and 0 bases at J, with 11 bases between the two ends. This CDR3 region has 15 residues. CDR3 DNA sequence: TGTGCCAGCAGTCGAGGCGGTGGTAGCAATCAGCCCCAGCATTTT. It codes for CASSRGGGSNQPQHF.

The J gene is TRBJ1-5, the V gene TRBV21-1; the table's D call of TRBD1 was not tested on the DNA. TRBV21-1 is a listed pseudogene. This CDR3 spans 15 amino acids. CDR3 region: CASSNRPGFGQPQHF. CDR3 nucleotide sequence: TGTGCCAGCAGCAATCGGCCAGGGTTTGGTCAGCCCCAGCATTTT.

This clone was observed a few times. The chain couples TRBV28 to TRBJ2-3, with 8 bases identical to TRBD2. The V gene's germline CDR1 is MDHEN and CDR2 SYDVKM. V was clipped by 10 bases and J by 4 bases; unmatched bases: 13. CDR3 length: 15 amino acids. This chain's CDR3 is CATTEVTGGADTQYF. The CDR3 DNA follows: TGTGCCACTACCGAGGTGACGGGAGGGGCAGATACGCAGTATTTT.

Comment on this clone: One base away lies a much larger clone, so this may be a sequencing read error. This CDR3 is also generated by other DNA sequences in the sample. The gene calls are TRBV19 and TRBJ1-1; possible D gene TRBD1, 6 bases. The V gene lost 4 bases and the J gene lost 1 base, with 13 bases spanning the gap. Germline assignment: CDR1 LNHDA and CDR2 SQIVND (reference sequence). This CDR3 spans 15 amino acids. CDR3 amino acids: CASSTPGHKNTEAFF. CDR3 nucleotides: TGTGCCAGTAGTACCCCGGGACACAAGAACACTGAAGCTTTCTTT.

This chain links TRBV7-3 with TRBJ1-6; D not certain. The germline V gene encodes CDR1 SGHTA and CDR2 FQGTGA. V shed 5 bases and J shed 0 bases, with 17 bases lying between them. CDR3 length: 18 residues. The CDR3: CASSAYKGGSSYNSPLHF. The DNA for the CDR3 is TGTGCCAGCAGCGCATACAAGGGAGGTAGCTCCTATAATTCACCCCTCCACTTT.

The rearrangement joins TRBV28 to TRBJ2-1; 8 nucleotides align to TRBD1. This CDR3 comprises 13 residues. Germline V gene lookup returns CDR1 MDHEN and CDR2 SYDVKM. J lost 5 bases, V lost 4 bases, and 1 base had no gene match. CDR3 sequence (DNA): TGTGCCAGCAGTTCGGGACAGGACAATGAGCAGTTCTTC. Encoded protein: CASSSGQDNEQFF.

The V gene is TRBV27, the J gene TRBJ2-3; 9 nucleotides line up with TRBD1. The J segment lost 3 bases and the V segment lost 1 base, leaving 11 bases of the junction unmatched. CDR1 and CDR2 from the germline V gene are MNHEY and SMNVEV (reference sequence). The CDR3 is 18 amino acids. This chain's CDR3 is CASSLFSYGTGQTDTQYF. CDR3 coding DNA: TGTGCCAGCAGTTTATTCTCTTACGGGACAGGGCAAACAGATACGCAGTATTTT.